The next 28 T cell receptor beta chains were all read from a single sample in a study of blood T cell repertoires in COVID-19. Libraries were prepared by immunoSEQ multiplex PCR; TCRdb keeps only in-frame clonotypes and omits some of them. The sample lists roughly 52,000 clones, 70% to 90% occurring once. The sample consisted of peripheral blood. Receptors originate from a human donor in a cohort sampled during active COVID-19.

This clone was detected only once. The rearrangement uses TRBV29-1 and TRBJ1-2; 7 nucleotides match TRBD1. CDR3 length: 12 residues. V was pared by 4 bases and J by 2 bases, with 1 base of the junction left unmatched. Germline CDR1 is SQVTM and CDR2 is ANQGSEA. The CDR3 protein is CSVVQGNYGYTF. The CDR3 coding sequence is TGCAGCGTTGTACAGGGGAACTATGGCTACACCTTC.

V is TRBV2 and J is TRBJ1-6; 7 bases map to TRBD1. CDR1 SNHLY and CDR2 FYNNEI come from the germline V gene. The CDR3 extends over 16 amino acids. V gave up 5 bases and J gave up 9 bases; unmatched junction bases: 13. The CDR3 protein is CASSSQGSFKGSPLHF. DNA of the CDR3: TGTGCCAGCAGTTCACAGGGGAGCTTTAAGGGTTCACCCCTCCACTTT.

This chain links TRBV19 with TRBJ1-2; TRBD1 aligns across 8 bases. Germline loops: CDR1 LNHDA, CDR2 SQIVND (reference sequence). V lost 5 bases and J lost 6; bases outside the gene matches: 11. CDR3 length: 15 amino acids. CDR3 nucleotides: TGTGCCAGTAGTGGCCGTGACAGGGGCTTCCATGGCTACACCTTC. It codes for CASSGRDRGFHGYTF.

This chain links TRBV19 with TRBJ1-4, with D unclear. The CDR3 spans 16 residues. Germline V gives CDR1 LNHDA, CDR2 SQIVND (reference sequence). The germline V and J ends were trimmed by 3 bases and 0 bases, with 11 bases remaining between them. The CDR3 is CASSIWGGATNEKLFF. The CDR3 DNA is TGTGCCAGTAGTATTTGGGGAGGAGCAACTAATGAAAAACTGTTTTTT.

The V gene is TRBV18, the J gene TRBJ2-2, with 8 bases fitting TRBD1. Losses at the gene ends were 1 base for V and 3 bases for J; bases not matched to a gene: 4. The CDR3 has 16 residues. In germline, CDR1 is KGHSH, CDR2 LQKENI. In nucleotides, the CDR3 is TGTGCCAGCTCACCACGGCCAGGGGGCTACACCGGGGAGCTGTTTTTT. It translates to CASSPRPGGYTGELFF.

V is TRBV10-3 and J is TRBJ2-2, with 8 bases matching TRBD2. Germline values: CDR1 ENHRY, CDR2 SYGVKD. V lost 7 bases, J lost 7 bases, and 5 bases stayed unmatched. The CDR3 has 13 amino acids. CDR3: CAIMRGDYGELFF. CDR3 bases: TGTGCCATCATGCGGGGGGACTACGGGGAGCTGTTTTTT.

The chain is built from TRBV19 and TRBJ2-5; 12 bases agree with TRBD2. CDR1 is LNHDA, CDR2 SQIVND, per germline (reference sequence). CDR3 size: 15 residues. Trimming at V came to 7 bases and at J to 5 bases, leaving 8 bases not matched to a gene. CDR3 sequence: CASTSLGLAGETQYF. The DNA for the CDR3 is TGTGCCAGTACGAGTCTCGGACTAGCGGGGGAGACCCAGTACTTC.

The gene calls are TRBV6-6 and TRBJ1-3; 9 nucleotides line up with TRBD1. Losses at the gene ends were 5 bases for V and 0 bases for J; bases not matched to a gene: 8. There are 17 residues in the CDR3. The germline gives CDR1 MNHNY, CDR2 SVGAGI (reference sequence). CDR3 sequence reads: CASSPTGGRPSGNTIYF. CDR3 DNA: TGTGCCAGCAGTCCCACAGGGGGCAGACCCTCTGGAAACACCATATATTTT.

The gene calls are TRBV29-1 and TRBJ1-2; 8 bases align to TRBD1. The CDR3 runs to 13 residues. The ends lost 6 bases at V and 4 bases at J; junction bases unmatched: 7. CDR1 and CDR2 (germline): SQVTM, ANQGSEA. This CDR3 is CSVTEGTGYGYTF. In nucleotides, the CDR3 is TGCAGCGTCACCGAGGGGACAGGCTATGGCTACACCTTC.

A single count supports this clone. The chain uses TRBV29-1 and TRBJ2-1, with TRBD2 matching over 10 bases. This CDR3 spans 17 amino acids. From germline, CDR1 is SQVTM and CDR2 ANQGSEA. V lost 3 bases and J lost 2; bases outside the gene matches: 10. CDR3 DNA: TGCAGCGTTGAGCCCACTGTAGCGGGGGGTACCTACAATGAGCAGTTCTTC. It encodes CSVEPTVAGGTYNEQFF.

The chain is built from TRBV12-3 or TRBV12-4 and TRBJ1-1, with TRBD1 matching 7 bases. V lost 5 bases to trimming and J lost 1 base; unmatched junction nucleotides: 1. The CDR3 is 13 residues long. The CDR3 region is CASSRQGNTEAFF. The CDR3 bases are TGTGCCAGCAGTCGACAGGGGAACACTGAAGCTTTCTTT.

This chain joins TRBV4-3 and TRBJ1-4; TRBD1 is a possible D gene (6 bases). The CDR3 has 18 residues. CDR1 and CDR2 (germline): LGHNA, YSLEER. Trimming left V 1 base short and J 6 bases short, with 21 bases between. The CDR3 DNA sequence: TGCGCCAGCAGCCAAGCCCCCCCCAGGGGCGGTTTCGATGAAAAACTGTTTTTT. Translation gives CASSQAPPRGGFDEKLFF.

J is TRBJ1-2 and V is TRBV3-1 (or the pseudogene TRBV3-2); perhaps TRBD1 as D (5 bases). Germline V lookup: CDR1 LGHDT, CDR2 YNNKEL (reference sequence). V was clipped by 0 bases and J by 2 bases, with 19 bases between them. CDR3 size: 18 residues. DNA of the CDR3: TGTGCCAGCAGCCAAGACCTCTACAGACCCGACAGAAACTATGGCTACACCTTC. Protein sequence: CASSQDLYRPDRNYGYTF.

This chain links TRBV10-3 with TRBJ1-5, with TRBD1 identical over 10 bases. The V segment lost 3 bases and the J segment 5 bases; nucleotides outside the gene matches: 4. The CDR3 is 15 amino acids. From germline, CDR1 is ENHRY and CDR2 SYGVKD. The CDR3 DNA is TGTGCCATCAGTGACTCGGACAGGGGGTATCAGCCCCAGCATTTT. The encoded protein is CAISDSDRGYQPQHF.

The V and J genes are TRBV6-2 or TRBV6-3 and TRBJ2-3; 8 bases are a match to TRBD2. This CDR3 contains 16 residues. With 5 bases clipped from V and 0 bases from J, the junction kept 7 bases outside the gene matches. Germline CDR1 reads MNHEY; CDR2 reads SVGEGT. CDR3 residues: CASSPFSGVSTDTQYF. CDR3 DNA: TGTGCCAGCAGTCCCTTTAGCGGGGTTAGCACAGATACGCAGTATTTT.

The rearrangement joins TRBV3-1 (or the pseudogene TRBV3-2) to TRBJ2-5; possibly TRBD2 for D (5 bases). Germline V gene data show CDR1 as LGHDT and CDR2 as YNNKEL (reference sequence). This CDR3 has 16 residues. With 0 bases removed from V and 1 base from J, the gap between germline ends came to 12 bases. The CDR3 region has the DNA TGTGCCAGCAGCCAAGATCGGGGTAGCAGCCAAGAGACCCAGTACTTC. Translated: CASSQDRGSSQETQYF.

The V call is TRBV6-1, the J call TRBJ1-6; D is uncertain. The germline V gene has CDR1 MNHNS and CDR2 SASEGT. The ends were cut back, 1 base at V and 9 bases at J, with 10 bases in the middle. This CDR3 comprises 14 residues. CDR3 region: CASSEVEVVSPLHF. CDR3 DNA sequence: TGTGCCAGCAGTGAAGTGGAGGTTGTTTCACCCCTCCACTTT.

This clone was recorded a few times. CDR3 loop: CASSIDSGGSSYNEQFF. The DNA for the CDR3 is TGTGCCAGTAGTATAGATTCAGGGGGGAGCTCCTACAATGAGCAGTTCTTC. The J gene is TRBJ2-1, the V gene TRBV19; D is perhaps TRBD1 (7 bases). V was clipped by 0 bases and J by 0 bases, with 12 bases between them. The CDR3 loop spans 17 amino acids. The germline V gene encodes CDR1 LNHDA and CDR2 SQIVND (reference sequence). Combining the CDR3 with reference TRBV19 and TRBJ2-1 gives the whole variable domain DGGITQSPKYLFRKEGQNVTLSCEQNLNHDAMYWYRQDPGQGLRLIYYSQIVNDFQKGDIAEGYSVSREKKESFPLTVTSAQKNPTAFYLCASSIDSGGSSYNEQFFGPGTRLTVL.

On this clone itself: At one of its ends the junction is not consistent with the germline gene, which may arise from a read error. The rearrangement uses TRBV7-2 and TRBJ1-3; 8 bases line up with TRBD1. This CDR3 has 12 amino acids. Germline values: CDR1 SGHTA, CDR2 FQGNSA. CDR3 residues: CASSLGTGKNAF. CDR3 DNA sequence: TGTGCCAGCAGCTTAGGGACAGGGAAAAACGCTTTT. Together with reference TRBV7-2 and TRBJ1-3, the CDR3 gives the full variable domain: GAGVSQSPSNKVTEKGKDVELRCDPISGHTALYWYRQSLGQGLEFLIYFQGNSAPDKSGLPSDRFSAERTGGSVSTLTIQRTQQEDSAVYLCASSLGTGKNAFGEGSWLTVV.

The gene calls are TRBV18 and TRBJ1-2; 7 nucleotides align to TRBD1. Trimming at V came to 3 bases and at J to 1 base, leaving 8 bases not matched to a gene. From germline, CDR1 is KGHSH and CDR2 LQKENI. The CDR3 has 16 amino acids. CDR3 DNA sequence: TGTGCCAGCTCACCTACCCCGACAGGGATTAACTATGGCTACACCTTC. Translated, it gives CASSPTPTGINYGYTF.

This clone was seen only once. The rearrangement uses TRBV29-1 and TRBJ1-2; 9 bases are a match to TRBD1. This CDR3 contains 12 residues. The junction had 3 bases not matched to a gene; V was cut back by 3 bases and J by 7 bases. Germline V CDR1 and CDR2: SQVTM, ANQGSEA. CDR3: CSVDRDRAGYTF. The CDR3 bases are TGCAGCGTTGACCGGGACAGGGCTGGCTACACCTTC.

The chain is built from TRBV10-1 and TRBJ2-1; the D is unclear. The V end lost 2 bases, the J end lost 4 bases, and 6 bases lay between the germline ends. The CDR3 contains 13 residues. Germline loops: CDR1 WNHNN, CDR2 SYGVQD (reference sequence). The CDR3 DNA sequence: TGCGCCAGCAGTGAGACAGTGTACAATGAGCAGTTCTTC. Protein product: CASSETVYNEQFF.

This rearrangement joins TRBV9 to TRBJ2-5, with D possibly being TRBD2 (5 bases). The length of the CDR3 is 13 residues. The germline V gene has CDR1 SGDLS and CDR2 YYNGEE. V was pared by 0 bases and J by 4 bases, with 7 bases between. The CDR3 DNA follows: TGTGCCAGCAGCGTAGGTCTAGCAGAGACCCAGTACTTC. This sequence encodes CASSVGLAETQYF.

J is TRBJ2-7 and V is TRBV12-3 or TRBV12-4; the D gene is possibly TRBD2 (5 bases). The CDR3 contains 12 residues. The V end was cut by 3 bases, the J end by 9 bases, with 12 bases between. The CDR3: CASSLGRGLQYF. Written as DNA, the CDR3 is TGTGCCAGCAGTTTGGGTCGAGGGTTGCAGTACTTC.

The V gene is TRBV12-5, the J gene TRBJ1-5; D is unclear. Trimming left V 0 bases short and J 2 bases short, with 11 bases between. The CDR3 sequence is 16 residues long. Germline assignment: CDR1 LGHNT and CDR2 FRNRAP. The CDR3 DNA reads as TGTGCTAGTGGTTTGGTTACCGGCGAGGGCAATCAGCCCCAGCATTTT. This codes for CASGLVTGEGNQPQHF. Combining the CDR3 with reference TRBV12-5 and TRBJ1-5 gives the whole variable domain DARVTQTPRHKVTEMGQEVTMRCQPILGHNTVFWYRQTMMQGLELLAYFRNRAPLDDSGMPKDRFSAEMPDATLATLKIQPSEPRDSAVYFCASGLVTGEGNQPQHFGDGTRLSIL.

The count of this clone is one. The V gene is TRBV19, the J gene TRBJ2-5, with 9 positions matching TRBD1. Germline-derived CDR1 and CDR2 are LNHDA and SQIVND (reference sequence). The CDR3 length is 14 residues. V trimming: 4 bases; J trimming: 2 bases; junction bases outside the gene matches: 2. The CDR3 region is CASSRGQGQETQYF. In DNA, the CDR3 is TGTGCCAGTAGTAGAGGACAGGGGCAAGAGACCCAGTACTTC.

This chain joins TRBV13 and TRBJ1-4; 8 bases are shared with TRBD1. This CDR3 is built from 15 residues. CDR1 PRHDT and CDR2 FYEKMQ come from the germline V gene (reference sequence). V trimming: 5 bases; J trimming: 6 bases; junction bases outside the gene matches: 8. The CDR3 here is CASSPGQGPHEKLFF. CDR3 DNA: TGTGCCAGCAGCCCAGGACAGGGACCGCATGAAAAACTGTTTTTT.

This sequence joins TRBV9 and TRBJ2-1; D ambiguous. The CDR3 has 11 amino acids. Trimming cost V 0 bases and J 9 bases, with 4 bases left between them. Germline assignment: CDR1 SGDLS and CDR2 YYNGEE. CDR3 nucleotides: TGTGCCAGCAGCGTAGGAGGTGAGCAGTTCTTC. Protein: CASSVGGEQFF.